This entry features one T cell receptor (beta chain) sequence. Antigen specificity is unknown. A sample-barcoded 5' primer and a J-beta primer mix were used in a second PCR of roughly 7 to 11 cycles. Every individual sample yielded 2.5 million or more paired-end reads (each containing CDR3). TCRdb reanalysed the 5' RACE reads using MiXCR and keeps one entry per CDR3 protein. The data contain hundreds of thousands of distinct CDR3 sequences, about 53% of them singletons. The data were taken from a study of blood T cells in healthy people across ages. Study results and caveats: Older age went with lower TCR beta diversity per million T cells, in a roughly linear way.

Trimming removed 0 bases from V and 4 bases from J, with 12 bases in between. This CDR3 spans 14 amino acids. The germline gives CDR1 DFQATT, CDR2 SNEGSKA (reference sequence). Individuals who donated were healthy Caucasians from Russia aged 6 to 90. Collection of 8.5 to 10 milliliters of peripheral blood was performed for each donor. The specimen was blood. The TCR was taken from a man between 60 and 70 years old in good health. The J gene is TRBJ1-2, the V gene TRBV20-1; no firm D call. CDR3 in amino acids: CSARDQRTPYGYTF. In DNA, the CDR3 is TGCAGTGCTAGAGATCAGCGTACTCCCTATGGCTACACCTTC.